This entry features one TCR beta chain sequence. The antigen remains unidentified. The data were produced by immunoSEQ multiplex PCR, yet TCRdb's version contains in-frame clones alone and is incomplete. Of some 74,000 clones detected, around 82% appear once; the ten largest clones hold 22%. Losses at the gene ends were 3 bases for V and 3 bases for J; bases not matched to a gene: 5. Germline CDR1 MRHNA, CDR2 SNTAGT. The CDR3 is 15 amino acids. This record comes from a study of T cell responses to AZD1222 COVID-19 vaccine. Whole-study findings and limits: Scientists sampled the repertoires only once the peak T cell response had passed.

The sequenced sample was peripheral blood, obtained on day 0 of AZD1222 vaccination. The chain links TRBV6-4 to TRBJ2-3; the match to TRBD1 covers 8 bases. The clonotype comes from an adult in good health. The CDR3 coding sequence is TGTGCCAGCAGTGAATCCGGACAGGGAACAGATACGCAGTATTTT. Protein product: CASSESGQGTDTQYF.